One and the same sample provided the 10 T cell receptor beta chains below, sequenced in a study of blood T cell repertoires in COVID-19. Sequenced by immunoSEQ multiplex PCR; TCRdb stores in-frame clones only, minus some. In the table there are roughly 99,000 clones, 75% to 95% of which are singletons. Sequenced sample: peripheral blood. These receptors all stem from a woman in her twenties or thirties with acute or convalescent COVID-19.

The V and J genes are TRBV11-3 and TRBJ1-4; D is undetermined. The V end was cut by 2 bases, the J end by 8 bases, with 15 bases between. The CDR3 totals 15 residues. Germline CDR1 is SGHNT and CDR2 is YENEEA. The CDR3 DNA sequence: TGTGCCAGCAGCTTATGGTCCGGGGATTTCGAAAAACTGTTTTTT. Translating gives CASSLWSGDFEKLFF. The full variable domain, with the rest looked up from reference TRBV11-3 and TRBJ1-4, is EAGVVQSPRYKIIEKKQPVAFWCNPISGHNTLYWYLQNLGQGPELLIRYENEEAVDDSQLPKDRFSAERLKGVDSTLKIQPAELGDSAVYLCASSLWSGDFEKLFFGSGTQLSVL.

This chain joins TRBV20-1 and TRBJ2-3; no firm D call. V gave up 3 bases and J gave up 6 bases, with 7 bases separating them. The germline CDR1 and CDR2 sequences are DFQATT and SNEGSKA (reference sequence). The CDR3 loop spans 11 amino acids. CDR3 in amino acids: CSASFRDTQYF. CDR3 DNA: TGCAGTGCTAGTTTCCGTGATACGCAGTATTTT.

The chain links TRBV20-1 to TRBJ2-7, with 8 bases identical to TRBD1. Germline V gene sequence: CDR1 DFQATT, CDR2 SNEGSKA (reference sequence). The ends lost 3 bases at V and 1 base at J; junction bases unmatched: 5. The CDR3 loop spans 14 amino acids. The CDR3 region is CSASPRDRSYEQYF. The CDR3 region has the DNA TGCAGTGCTAGTCCCCGGGACAGGTCCTACGAGCAGTACTTC.

V and J are TRBV28 and TRBJ1-1; 8 bases align to TRBD1. This CDR3 is built from 17 residues. V lost 3 bases, J lost 4 bases, and 13 bases stayed unmatched. Germline V CDR1 and CDR2: MDHEN, SYDVKM. The CDR3 bases are TGTGCCAGCAGTTTCTCGCATTCGTTTACAGGGGGCACTGAAGCTTTCTTT. The encoded protein is CASSFSHSFTGGTEAFF.

V usage is TRBV28 and J usage is TRBJ1-5; D is uncertain. V shed 2 bases and J shed 9 bases, with 17 bases lying between them. The CDR3 is 15 amino acids. The germline V gene encodes CDR1 MDHEN and CDR2 SYDVKM. The CDR3 nucleotides read TGTGCCAGCAGTTTAGGAGCACAAACCCACGGGCCCCAGCATTTT. This codes for CASSLGAQTHGPQHF.

The DNA of the CDR3 is TGTGCTAGTGGGACAGGGGGTAGCAATCAGCCCCAGCATTTT. Its protein product is CASGTGGSNQPQHF. V usage is TRBV12-5 and J usage is TRBJ1-5; 9 positions match TRBD1. The J segment lost 0 bases and the V segment lost 6 bases, leaving 0 bases of the junction unmatched. Germline V gives CDR1 LGHNT, CDR2 FRNRAP. The CDR3 is 14 residues long.

V is TRBV6-1 and J is TRBJ1-4; weak D call: TRBD1 (6 bases). This CDR3 is built from 15 residues. Trimming cost V 1 base and J 8 bases, with 14 bases left between them. Germline CDR1 and CDR2: MNHNS and SASEGT. The DNA of the CDR3 is TGTGCCAGCAGTGAAGTAGGGTCAGGACAGGAAAAACTGTTTTTT. The encoded protein is CASSEVGSGQEKLFF.

The chain carries TRBV3-1 (or the pseudogene TRBV3-2) and TRBJ1-6; D remains unclear. Germline loops: CDR1 LGHDT, CDR2 YNNKEL (reference sequence). The CDR3 length is 17 residues. V gave up 5 bases and J gave up 5 bases, with 19 bases separating them. CDR3 bases: TGTGCCAGCAGCTGCGGGGATCCCATACATCATAATTCACCCCTCCACTTT. It codes for CASSCGDPIHHNSPLHF.

This clone appeared a few times. V is TRBV30 and J is TRBJ2-2; 8 nucleotides line up with TRBD1. The CDR3 loop spans 17 amino acids. Germline trimming cut 3 bases from V and 6 bases from J; bases unmatched to any gene: 15. CDR1 is GTSNPN, CDR2 SVGIG, per germline (reference sequence). This CDR3 is CAWSLWPRQGLSGELFF. The CDR3 region has the DNA TGTGCCTGGAGCCTGTGGCCCCGACAGGGGTTATCCGGGGAGCTGTTTTTT.

This clone was seen at least ten times. The V call is TRBV10-1, the J call TRBJ2-3; D is ambiguous. CDR3 length equals 13 residues. Germline V gene data show CDR1 as WNHNN and CDR2 as SYGVQD (reference sequence). Trimming pared 3 bases from V and 1 base from J, leaving 5 bases between. The CDR3 nucleotides read TGCGCCAGCAGTGATTCGGGCACAGATACGCAGTATTTT. Protein: CASSDSGTDTQYF.